This paragraph covers one T cell receptor beta chain sequence. The sample comes from a study of blood T cell repertoires in COVID-19. Sequencing was performed with immunoSEQ multiplex PCR; in TCRdb, only in-frame clones are kept and a portion is missing. The sample holds some 160,000 clones, 89% seen once. This clonotype was obtained from a man in his 60s with acute or convalescent COVID-19. Sequencing input: peripheral blood.

CDR3 in DNA: TGCGCCAGCAGCTTGGGTCGGGTGGTCACAGATACGCAGTATTTT. Its translation is CASSLGRVVTDTQYF. This chain joins TRBV5-1 and TRBJ2-3; D is unclear. Trimming removed 0 bases at V and 2 bases at J, with 10 bases between. The germline V gene has CDR1 SGHRS and CDR2 YFSETQ. The CDR3 has 15 residues.